This T cell receptor (beta chain) was captured in a study of Graves' ophthalmopathy and Graves' hyperthyroidism. Study in general: Specimen type is peripheral blood, obtained at initial diagnosis before any treatment.

Clinical symptoms, serum thyroxine, TRAb, thyroid ultrasound and orbital computed tomography formed the basis of diagnosis. Investigators amplified TCR beta CDR3 regions from RNA transcripts. Scientists carried out first-round RT-PCR using HTBI primers and then a second-round multiplex PCR. TCRdb independently ran MiXCR on the multiplex PCR reads; one entry per CDR3 protein. This table has some 250,000 distinct CDR3 sequences, around 45% appearing once. The CDR3 contains 14 residues. Germline V gene sequence: CDR1 LNHDA, CDR2 SQIVND (reference sequence). Trimming took 9 bases from V and 7 from J, leaving 19 bases between them.

Sequencing was performed on peripheral blood. The chain recombines TRBV19 with TRBJ1-5; a weak D match, TRBD1 (5 bases). This clonotype was sampled from an adult man with Graves' ophthalmopathy. The CDR3 is CASSPHGGGQPQHF. In nucleotides, the CDR3 is TGTGCCAGCAGCCCCCACGGGGGAGGACAGCCCCAGCATTTT.